This T cell receptor (beta chain) comes out of a study of T cells in Graves' hyperthyroidism and ophthalmopathy. Using RNA transcripts as the source, TCR beta CDR3 regions were amplified. The HTBI primer set drove a first-round RT-PCR of the TCR CDR3. MiXCR was run by TCRdb on the multiplex PCR reads, yielding one entry per CDR3 protein. The sample lists approximately 400,000 distinct CDR3 sequences, 13% occurring once. The sample holds a few counts of this clonotype. Patients showing uncontrolled infection, other autoimmune disease, pregnancy or lactation were ineligible. Drawn at first hyperthyroidism diagnosis, the blood sample preceded any ophthalmopathy symptoms. Source material for PBMCs was about 10 ml fresh peripheral blood. Trimming cost V 2 bases and J 4 bases, with 12 bases left between them. The CDR3 extends over 15 amino acids. Germline V gene data show CDR1 as LNHNV and CDR2 as YYDKDF (reference sequence).

This clonotype was sampled from a man aged 30-40 years with Graves' hyperthyroidism that later progressed to Graves' ophthalmopathy. The sequenced material came from blood. The chain combines TRBV15 with TRBJ1-3; D might be TRBD1 (5 bases). The CDR3 loop is CATSRKRGYGNTIYF. The CDR3, as DNA: TGTGCCACCAGCAGAAAAAGGGGTTACGGAAACACCATATATTTT.